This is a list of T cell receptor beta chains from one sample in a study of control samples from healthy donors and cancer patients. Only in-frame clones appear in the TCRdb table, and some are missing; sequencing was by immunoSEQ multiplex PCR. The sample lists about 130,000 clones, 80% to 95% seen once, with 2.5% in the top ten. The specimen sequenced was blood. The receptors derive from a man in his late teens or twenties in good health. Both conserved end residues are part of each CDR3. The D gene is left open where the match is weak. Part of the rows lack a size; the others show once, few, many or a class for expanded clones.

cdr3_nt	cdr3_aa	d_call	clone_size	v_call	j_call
TGTGCCAGCAGTGAAAGGGGAGGGGGCGCCGGTCAGCCCCAGCATTTT	CASSERGGGAGQPQHF	TRBD1	.	TRBV2	TRBJ1-5
TGTGCCAGCAGTACTAGCCGGGAGTGGTACAATGAGCAGTTCTTC	CASSTSREWYNEQFF	.	.	TRBV6-2/TRBV6-3	TRBJ2-1
TGCGCCAGCAGCCAAGATTCGGGAGATACGCAGTATTTT	CASSQDSGDTQYF	.	.	TRBV4-3	TRBJ2-3
TGTGCCAGCAGCCAGACAGATGGCTACACCTTC	CASSQTDGYTF	.	.	TRBV6-6	TRBJ1-2
TGTGCCAGCAGTTTAGGAAACACCATATATTTT	CASSLGNTIYF	.	.	TRBV12-3/TRBV12-4	TRBJ1-3
TGTGCCAGCAGCTTAGAAGTTGGGGGGGTGGAGACCCAGTACTTC	CASSLEVGGVETQYF	TRBD2	.	TRBV7-6	TRBJ2-5
TGCGCCAGCAGCCAAGCCCAGGGGGCGTCGGAGACCCAGTACTTC	CASSQAQGASETQYF	TRBD1	.	TRBV4-3	TRBJ2-5
TGTGCCAGCAGCTTCAGGGGTGAAGCTTTCTTT	CASSFRGEAFF	.	.	TRBV7-2	TRBJ1-1
TGCGCCAGCAGCGACACCGGCGGGGGGGAGACCCAGTACTTC	CASSDTGGGETQYF	TRBD2	.	TRBV5-1	TRBJ2-5
TGCAGCGTGCTCTGGGGGGAAGGCTACACCTTC	CSVLWGEGYTF	.	.	TRBV29-1	TRBJ1-2
TGTGCCAGCAGCTTAAACCCCCTAGCGGGGGGACTTTACAATGAGCAGTTCTTC	CASSLNPLAGGLYNEQFF	TRBD2	.	TRBV7-3	TRBJ2-1
TGTGCCAGCAGCCAAGTCCAGCCACGGGCAGCTAGGAACACTGAAGCTTTCTTT	CASSQVQPRAARNTEAFF	.	.	TRBV14	TRBJ1-1
TGTGCCACCAGTGATTTCATGGGGGTGGATGAGCAGTTCTTC	CATSDFMGVDEQFF	.	.	TRBV24-1	TRBJ2-1
TGTGCCAGCAGCCAGCAGCGGTACTCCTACAATGAGCAGTTCTTC	CASSQQRYSYNEQFF	.	.	TRBV3-1/TRBV3-2	TRBJ2-1
TGCGCCAGCAGCTTTTATCCCGGGACAGAAGAGACCCAGTACTTC	CASSFYPGTEETQYF	TRBD1	.	TRBV5-1	TRBJ2-5
TGTGCCAGCAGCCCAGGCGGGGGAGATACGCAGTATTTT	CASSPGGGDTQYF	TRBD2	.	TRBV14	TRBJ2-3
TGTGCCAGCAGTGGGAAGGGACAGACTTACTATGGCTACACCTTC	CASSGKGQTYYGYTF	TRBD1	.	TRBV2	TRBJ1-2
TGTGCCAGCAGCTTTCGGGGGAGCACAGATACGCAGTATTTT	CASSFRGSTDTQYF	.	.	TRBV7-8	TRBJ2-3
TGTGCCACACGACAGGAAAATCAGCCCCAGCATTTT	CATRQENQPQHF	.	.	TRBV10-3	TRBJ1-5
TGTGCCAGCCCGTGGGTGCCCAATCCTCTGGGGCCGAACACCGGGGAGCTGTTTTTT	CASPWVPNPLGPNTGELFF	.	.	TRBV21-1	TRBJ2-2
TGTGCCAGCACTAGGACAGGGTGGAACTTTGAAGCTTTCTTT	CASTRTGWNFEAFF	TRBD1	.	TRBV27	TRBJ1-1
TGTGCCACCAGCAGACTGGGGTCCGGGACTAGCGGACTCTCCTACGAGCAGTACTTC	CATSRLGSGTSGLSYEQYF	TRBD2	.	TRBV15	TRBJ2-7
TGCAGTGCTAGTTCGAAAGAATTAGCGGACTCCTACAATGAGCAGTTCTTC	CSASSKELADSYNEQFF	.	few	TRBV20-1	TRBJ2-1
TGTGCCAGCAGTTTACGGACTAGCGGGGGGGCTAATGAGCAGTTCTTC	CASSLRTSGGANEQFF	TRBD2	.	TRBV27	TRBJ2-1
TGCGCCAGCAGCCAAGAGAGGAACACTGAAGCTTTCTTT	CASSQERNTEAFF	.	.	TRBV4-1	TRBJ1-1
TGTGCCAGCAGTTCAATCTCTCCCGGGGAGCTGTTTTTT	CASSSISPGELFF	.	once	TRBV7-9	TRBJ2-2
TGCGCCAGCAGTCAAGATCGGGCTAGCGGTAGCTACGAGCAGTACTTC	CASSQDRASGSYEQYF	TRBD2	.	TRBV4-1	TRBJ2-7
TGTGCCAGCTCACCTCAAGGGTACGACACTGAAGCTTTCTTT	CASSPQGYDTEAFF	.	.	TRBV18	TRBJ1-1
TGTGCCAGCAGCTCCAGGGTTGACAATGAGCAGTTCTTC	CASSSRVDNEQFF	.	.	TRBV11-2	TRBJ2-1
TGTGCCAGCAGTGAAGTAGAGACTAGCGTCTACAATGAGCAGTTCTTC	CASSEVETSVYNEQFF	TRBD2	once	TRBV2	TRBJ2-1
TGTGCCAGCACTCGGACTAGCGGGGTGGCCGGGGAGCTGTTTTTT	CASTRTSGVAGELFF	TRBD2	.	TRBV9	TRBJ2-2
TGTGCCAGCACTGCGGACTTTTCGTACCAAGAGACCCAGTACTTC	CASTADFSYQETQYF	.	.	TRBV6-5	TRBJ2-5
TGTGCCAGCAGCTTCCCTATTCCGGGGGACACTGAAGCTTTCTTT	CASSFPIPGDTEAFF	.	.	TRBV7-9	TRBJ1-1
TGTGCCAGCAGTGAAGTCTTAGGGCATGAGCAGTTCTTC	CASSEVLGHEQFF	.	.	TRBV2	TRBJ2-1
TGTGCCAGCAGCTCCTGGACAGGGCAGAACACCGGGGAGCTGTTTTTT	CASSSWTGQNTGELFF	TRBD1	.	TRBV11-3	TRBJ2-2
TGTGCCTGGAACGGACAGGGCGGTCAGCCCCAGCATTTT	CAWNGQGGQPQHF	TRBD1	.	TRBV30	TRBJ1-5
TGCAGCGTTGTAGCAGGGGGCAAGAACGAGCAGTACTTC	CSVVAGGKNEQYF	TRBD1	.	TRBV29-1	TRBJ2-7
TGTGCCAGTAGGTTTGGGGGGAGTGGCCTCGCGGAGACCCAGTACTTC	CASRFGGSGLAETQYF	.	once	TRBV27	TRBJ2-5
TGCAGTGCTAGTCGTGGCAACTATGGCTACACCTTC	CSASRGNYGYTF	.	.	TRBV20-1	TRBJ1-2
TGTGCCAGCAGCCATACTCCGGGCCCCGGGGAGACCCAGTACTTC	CASSHTPGPGETQYF	.	.	TRBV3-1/TRBV3-2	TRBJ2-5
TGTGCCAGCAACTCCGGGGCGGCGCCGGGCTACACCTTC	CASNSGAAPGYTF	.	once	TRBV28	TRBJ1-2
TGCGCCAGCAGCAAGGACAGAAATCAGCCCCAGCATTTT	CASSKDRNQPQHF	.	few	TRBV10-1	TRBJ1-5